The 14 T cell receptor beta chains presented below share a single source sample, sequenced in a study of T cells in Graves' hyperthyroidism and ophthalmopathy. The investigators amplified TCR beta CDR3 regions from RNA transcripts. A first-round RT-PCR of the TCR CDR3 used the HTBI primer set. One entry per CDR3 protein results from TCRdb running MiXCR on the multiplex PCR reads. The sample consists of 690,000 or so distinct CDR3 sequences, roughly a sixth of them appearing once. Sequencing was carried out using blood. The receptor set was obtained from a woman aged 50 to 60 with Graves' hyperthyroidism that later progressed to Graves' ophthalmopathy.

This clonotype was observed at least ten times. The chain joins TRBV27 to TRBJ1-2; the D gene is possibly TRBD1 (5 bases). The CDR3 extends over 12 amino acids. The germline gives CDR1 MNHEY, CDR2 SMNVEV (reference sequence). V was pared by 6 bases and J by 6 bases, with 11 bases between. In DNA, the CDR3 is TGTGCCAGCAGGGGAGGCAGGGATGGCTACACCTTC. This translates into CASRGGRDGYTF.

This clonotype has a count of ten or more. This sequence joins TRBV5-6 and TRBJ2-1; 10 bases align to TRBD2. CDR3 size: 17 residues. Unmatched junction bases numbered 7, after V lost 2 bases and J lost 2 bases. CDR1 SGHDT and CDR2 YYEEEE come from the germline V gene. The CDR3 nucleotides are TGTGCCAGCAGCTTAGAGGGGCTAGCGGGGGCCTACAATGAGCAGTTCTTC. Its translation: CASSLEGLAGAYNEQFF.

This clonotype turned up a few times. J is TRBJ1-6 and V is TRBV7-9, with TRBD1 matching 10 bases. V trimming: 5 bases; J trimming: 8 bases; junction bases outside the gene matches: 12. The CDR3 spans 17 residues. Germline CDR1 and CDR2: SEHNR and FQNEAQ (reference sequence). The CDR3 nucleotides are TGTGCCAGCAGCATCGGGACAGGGGTAAACTGGGATTCACCCCTCCACTTT. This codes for CASSIGTGVNWDSPLHF.

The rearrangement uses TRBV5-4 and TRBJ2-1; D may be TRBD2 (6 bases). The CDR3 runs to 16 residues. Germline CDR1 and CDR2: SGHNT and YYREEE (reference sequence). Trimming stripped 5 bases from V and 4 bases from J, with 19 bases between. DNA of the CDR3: TGTGCCAGCAGACCGGTAGATAGCGGTACTTACAATGAGCAGTTCTTC. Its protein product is CASRPVDSGTYNEQFF.

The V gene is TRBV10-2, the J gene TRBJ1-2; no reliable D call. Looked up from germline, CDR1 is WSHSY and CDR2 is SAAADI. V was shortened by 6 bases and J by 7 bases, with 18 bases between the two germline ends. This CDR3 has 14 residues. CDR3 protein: CASRERTLGFGYTF. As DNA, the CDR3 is TGCGCCAGCAGAGAGCGGACCCTCGGTTTTGGCTACACCTTC.

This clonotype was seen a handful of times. Here the CDR3 DNA reads TGCAGTGCTAGAATTAGCGGGGGGGTTTACAATGAGCAGTTCTTC. As protein: CSARISGGVYNEQFF. The chain couples TRBV20-1 to TRBJ2-1; 11 bases fit TRBD2. The trim removed 2 bases at V and 4 bases at J, leaving 4 bases unmatched. Per germline, CDR1 DFQATT and CDR2 SNEGSKA (reference sequence). This CDR3 has 15 residues.

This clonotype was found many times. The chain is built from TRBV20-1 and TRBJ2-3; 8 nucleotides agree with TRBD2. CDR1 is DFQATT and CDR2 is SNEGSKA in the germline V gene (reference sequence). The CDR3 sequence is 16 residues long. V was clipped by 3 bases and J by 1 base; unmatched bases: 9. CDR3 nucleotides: TGCAGTGCTAGTGCAGCGGTAGCGGGGCGCACAGATACGCAGTATTTT. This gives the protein CSASAAVAGRTDTQYF.

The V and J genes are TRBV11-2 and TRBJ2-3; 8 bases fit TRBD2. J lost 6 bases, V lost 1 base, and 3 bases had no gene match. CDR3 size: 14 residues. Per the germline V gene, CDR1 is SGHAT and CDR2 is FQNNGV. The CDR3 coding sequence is TGTGCCAGCAGCTTAGCCCCGGGGGGGGATACGCAGTATTTT. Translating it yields CASSLAPGGDTQYF.

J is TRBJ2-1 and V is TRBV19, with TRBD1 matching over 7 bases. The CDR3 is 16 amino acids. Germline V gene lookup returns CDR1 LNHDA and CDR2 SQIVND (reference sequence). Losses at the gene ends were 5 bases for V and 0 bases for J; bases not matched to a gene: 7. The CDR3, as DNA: TGTGCCAGTAGTCCGGGACAGCTGAGCTCCTACAATGAGCAGTTCTTC. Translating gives CASSPGQLSSYNEQFF.

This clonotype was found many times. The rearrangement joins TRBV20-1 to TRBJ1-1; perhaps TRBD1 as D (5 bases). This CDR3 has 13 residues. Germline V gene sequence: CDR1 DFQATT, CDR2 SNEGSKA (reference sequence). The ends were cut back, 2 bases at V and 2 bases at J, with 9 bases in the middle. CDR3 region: CSARRQLNTEAFF. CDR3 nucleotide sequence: TGCAGTGCTAGAAGACAGCTCAACACTGAAGCTTTCTTT.

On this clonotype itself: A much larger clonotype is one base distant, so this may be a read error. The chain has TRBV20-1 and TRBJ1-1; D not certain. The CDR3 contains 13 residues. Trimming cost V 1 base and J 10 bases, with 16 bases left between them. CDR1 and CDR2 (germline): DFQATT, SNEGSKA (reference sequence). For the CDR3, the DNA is TGCAGTGCTAGAGTCAGCTTTGGGCCTGGAGCTTTCTTT. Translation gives CSARVSFGPGAFF.

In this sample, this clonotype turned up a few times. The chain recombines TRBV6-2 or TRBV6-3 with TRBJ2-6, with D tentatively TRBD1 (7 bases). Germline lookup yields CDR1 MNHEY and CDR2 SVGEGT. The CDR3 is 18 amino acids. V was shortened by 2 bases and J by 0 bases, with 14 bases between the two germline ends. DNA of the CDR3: TGTGCCAGCAGTTACCGACAGGGAGGTAACTCTGGGGCCAACGTCCTGACTTTC. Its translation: CASSYRQGGNSGANVLTF.

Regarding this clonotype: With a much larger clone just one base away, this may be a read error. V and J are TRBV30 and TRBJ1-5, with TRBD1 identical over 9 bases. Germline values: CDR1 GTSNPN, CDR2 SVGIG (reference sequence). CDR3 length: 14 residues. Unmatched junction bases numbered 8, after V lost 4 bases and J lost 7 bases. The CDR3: CAWTPGQGWQPQHF. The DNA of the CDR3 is TGTGCCTGGACTCCGGGACAGGGCTGGCAGCCCCAGCATTTT.

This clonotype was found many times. The CDR3 reads CASSPPRNTEAFF. The CDR3, as DNA: TGTGCCAGCTCACCTCCAAGGAACACTGAAGCTTTCTTT. The V gene is TRBV7-8, the J gene TRBJ1-1; D is ambiguous. The length of the CDR3 is 13 residues. With 8 bases removed from V and 1 base from J, the gap between germline ends came to 11 bases. From germline, CDR1 is SGHVS and CDR2 FQNEAQ. Based on the CDR3 plus reference TRBV7-8 and TRBJ1-1, the full variable domain is GAGVSQSPRYKVAKRGQDVALRCDPISGHVSLFWYQQALGQGPEFLTYFQNEAQLDKSGLPSDRFFAERPEGSVSTLKIQRTQQEDSAVYLCASSPPRNTEAFFGQGTRLTVV.